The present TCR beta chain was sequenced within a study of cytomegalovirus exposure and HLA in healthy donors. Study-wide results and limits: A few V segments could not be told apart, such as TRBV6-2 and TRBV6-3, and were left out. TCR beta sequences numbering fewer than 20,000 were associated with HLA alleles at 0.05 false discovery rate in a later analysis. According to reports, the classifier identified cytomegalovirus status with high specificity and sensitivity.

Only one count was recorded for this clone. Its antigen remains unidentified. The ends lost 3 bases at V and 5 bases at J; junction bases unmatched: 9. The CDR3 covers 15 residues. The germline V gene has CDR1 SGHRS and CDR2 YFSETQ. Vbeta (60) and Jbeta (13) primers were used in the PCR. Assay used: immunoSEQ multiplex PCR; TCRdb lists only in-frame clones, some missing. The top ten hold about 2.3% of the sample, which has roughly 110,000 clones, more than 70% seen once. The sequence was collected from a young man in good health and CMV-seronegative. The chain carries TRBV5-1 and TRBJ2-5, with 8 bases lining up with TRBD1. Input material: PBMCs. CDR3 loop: CASSSVQGARETQYF. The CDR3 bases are TGCGCCAGCAGCTCCGTCCAGGGGGCGCGGGAGACCCAGTACTTC.